Listed here are 9 T cell receptor beta chains from one sample, sequenced in a study of control samples from healthy donors and cancer patients. Generated by immunoSEQ multiplex PCR, the TCRdb table keeps only in-frame clones and is missing some. The data show approximately 37,000 clones, approximately 90% seen once. The sample taken for sequencing was blood. The source of these receptors is a woman in her forties or fifties in good health.

The chain links TRBV9 to TRBJ1-5, with D unclear. CDR3 length: 14 amino acids. Trimming took off 4 bases at V and 6 bases at J, with 14 bases between the two ends. CDR1 is SGDLS and CDR2 is YYNGEE in the germline V gene. The CDR3 nucleotides read TGTGCCAGCAGCCAAGAAATAATGGGTCAGCCCCAGCATTTT. Amino acid sequence: CASSQEIMGQPQHF.

The chain links TRBV7-2 to TRBJ2-1, with TRBD1 matching 7 bases. Germline loops: CDR1 SGHTA, CDR2 FQGNSA. The length of the CDR3 is 13 residues. Losses at the gene ends were 6 bases for V and 4 bases for J; bases not matched to a gene: 3. The CDR3 region is CASSQGVYNEQFF. CDR3 sequence (DNA): TGTGCCAGCAGTCAGGGGGTGTACAATGAGCAGTTCTTC. Full variable domain (outside the CDR3, taken from reference TRBV7-2 and TRBJ2-1): GAGVSQSPSNKVTEKGKDVELRCDPISGHTALYWYRQSLGQGLEFLIYFQGNSAPDKSGLPSDRFSAERTGGSVSTLTIQRTQQEDSAVYLCASSQGVYNEQFFGPGTRLTVL.

This chain links TRBV4-2 with TRBJ1-6, with a possible D match to TRBD1 (5 bases). Germline V gene lookup returns CDR1 LGHNA and CDR2 YNFKEQ. The CDR3 runs 15 residues. Trimming removed 0 bases from V and 7 bases from J, with 10 bases in between. CDR3 sequence: CASSQDGAPNSPLHF. The CDR3 DNA is TGTGCCAGCAGCCAAGACGGGGCACCCAATTCACCCCTCCACTTT.

For the CDR3, the DNA is TGTGCCAGCAGCTTGGGGGGTTTTATCAATCCCCAGCATTTT. Translating it yields CASSLGGFINPQHF. This chain links TRBV6-5 with TRBJ1-5; perhaps TRBD1 as D (5 bases). The CDR3 runs 14 residues. The V gene's germline CDR1 is MNHEY and CDR2 SVGAGI. V was trimmed by 6 bases and J by 10 bases, leaving 19 bases between them.

The chain carries TRBV5-8 and TRBJ2-7; possible D gene TRBD1, 6 bases. Germline V gene data show CDR1 as SGHTS and CDR2 as YDEGEE. This CDR3 is 16 amino acids long. Trimming removed 1 base from V and 2 bases from J, with 16 bases in between. The CDR3 nucleotides read TGTGCCAGCAGCTTGAAGGTTGGGACACTGACCTACGAGCAGTACTTC. Its protein product is CASSLKVGTLTYEQYF.

The rearrangement joins TRBV6-2 or TRBV6-3 to TRBJ2-7; D not resolved. Germline V CDR1 and CDR2: MNHEY, SVGEGT. V was trimmed by 3 bases and J by 3 bases, leaving 9 bases between them. The CDR3 contains 13 residues. In DNA, the CDR3 is TGTGCCAGCAGTTATTCCACGGGCTACGAGCAGTACTTC. Translation gives CASSYSTGYEQYF.

V usage is TRBV30 and J usage is TRBJ1-6, with D perhaps TRBD1 (5 bases). The CDR3 runs to 13 residues. V was clipped by 5 bases and J by 6 bases, with 11 bases between them. CDR1 and CDR2 from the germline V gene are GTSNPN and SVGIG (reference sequence). Written as DNA, the CDR3 is TGTGCCTGGGGAGACAGACGTAATTCACCCCTCCACTTT. Its translation: CAWGDRRNSPLHF.

CDR3 residues: CASSLPEYSNQPQHF. The CDR3 region has the DNA TGTGCCAGCAGTCTGCCGGAATATAGCAATCAGCCCCAGCATTTT. The chain employs TRBV6-4 and TRBJ1-5; no reliable D call. This CDR3 contains 15 residues. Germline values: CDR1 MRHNA, CDR2 SNTAGT. Deletions cut 5 bases from V and 0 bases from J, with 11 bases between.

V gene TRBV19 combines with J gene TRBJ2-2, with 9 bases aligning to TRBD2. V lost 10 bases and J lost 5; bases outside the gene matches: 20. Germline assignment: CDR1 LNHDA and CDR2 SQIVND (reference sequence). The CDR3 contains 18 residues. DNA for the CDR3: TGTGCCACTCGCGGGGGGGCCTCCAGAAGACGAGGAACCGGGGAGCTGTTTTTT. Translating it yields CATRGGASRRRGTGELFF.